This entry features one TCR beta chain sequence. The CDR3 contains 12 residues. CDR1 is SGHVS, CDR2 FQNEAQ, per germline. Trimming took off 4 bases at V and 6 bases at J, with 7 bases between the two ends. Unrecorded immune exposure was likely among donors, who were nominally healthy when sampled. PCR was performed using 60 Vbeta and 13 Jbeta primers. Generated by immunoSEQ multiplex PCR, the TCRdb table keeps only in-frame clones and is missing some. In the table there are over 150,000 clones, 65% to 85% of which are singletons. These data belong to a study of cytomegalovirus exposure and HLA in healthy donors. Overall study context: From donors who were HLA-typed, an early data release held 70 million to 90 million unique TCRs.

Sequencing used PBMCs. The clonotype originates from a boy younger than 10 in good health and CMV-seronegative. J is TRBJ2-1 and V is TRBV7-8, with unresolved D. Written as DNA, the CDR3 is TGTGCCAGCAGCTATAGGAGCAATGAGCAGTTCTTC. Translation: CASSYRSNEQFF.